This is a list of T cell receptor beta chains from one sample in a study of CD8 T cells in ankylosing spondylitis. TCRdb independently ran MiXCR on the 5' RACE reads; one entry per CDR3 protein. The table lists over 400,000 distinct CDR3 sequences, roughly 25% of them singletons. The sample comprised blood, either unsorted or a sorted T cell fraction (not recorded which). Source of these receptors: a male donor with ankylosing spondylitis. Both conserved end residues are part of each CDR3. D genes are given only for firm matches. Size values are once, few and many counts, or a class for expanded clones, and some rows have none.

d_gene,v_gene,abundance,j_gene,CDR3nt,CDR3aa
TRBD1,TRBV5-1,NA,TRBJ1-2,TGCGCCAGCAGCTTGGTGGACAGGGCTGGCTACACCTTC,CASSLVDRAGYTF
NA,TRBV7-2,few,TRBJ2-2,TGTGCCAGCAGCTTAGCATGGGGGGCCGGGGAGCTGTTTTTT,CASSLAWGAGELFF
NA,TRBV6-2/TRBV6-3,many,TRBJ2-4,TGTGCCAGCAGCTACGCGGGTAACATTCAGTACTTC,CASSYAGNIQYF
TRBD2,TRBV19,NA,TRBJ2-1,TGTGCCAGTAGTCCCCGAGGGACTAGTATTGACAATGAGCAGTTCTTC,CASSPRGTSIDNEQFF
NA,TRBV12-3/TRBV12-4,NA,TRBJ2-1,TGTGCCAGCAGATTACGAGCTGGGGGGAGTCTCCACAATGAGCAGTTCTTC,CASRLRAGGSLHNEQFF
NA,TRBV9,few,TRBJ2-2,TGTGCCAGCAGCCCCGGCGATTCGAACGCCGGGGAGCTGTTTTTT,CASSPGDSNAGELFF
NA,TRBV24-1,NA,TRBJ1-2,TGTGCCACCAATGAAAAGGGGACGGATGGCTACACCTTC,CATNEKGTDGYTF
NA,TRBV10-2,NA,TRBJ2-2,TGCGCCAGCACACCCCAGGGCGGCGGGGAGCTGTTTTTT,CASTPQGGGELFF
NA,TRBV5-1,few,TRBJ1-2,TGCGCCAGCAGCCCCCCCGGCGCTATGCAAGCCGCCTATGGCTACACCTTC,CASSPPGAMQAAYGYTF
NA,TRBV29-1,NA,TRBJ2-1,TGCAGCGTCGCTACCTCCTATCAATCGCAGTTCTTC,CSVATSYQSQFF
NA,TRBV12-3/TRBV12-4,few,TRBJ2-4,TGTGCCAGCAGGCCCGACAGTGGAAACATTCAGTACTTC,CASRPDSGNIQYF
TRBD2,TRBV25-1,few,TRBJ2-7,TGTGCCAGCAGAGGAGCGGGAGGTAGCTACGAGCAGTACTTC,CASRGAGGSYEQYF
TRBD1,TRBV7-2,few,TRBJ1-1,TGTGCCAGCAGCAAACAGGGGGCATCTGAAGCTTTCTTT,CASSKQGASEAFF
TRBD2,TRBV7-2,few,TRBJ2-3,TGTGCCAGCAGCCCATGGACTAGCGGTACAGATACGCAGTATTTT,CASSPWTSGTDTQYF
NA,TRBV5-1,NA,TRBJ2-7,TGCGCCAGCAGACAAAATAACGAGCAGTACTTC,CASRQNNEQYF
NA,TRBV12-3/TRBV12-4,NA,TRBJ2-1,TGTGCCAGCATCGGGCAGGAGCAAGGGAATGAGCAGTTCTTC,CASIGQEQGNEQFF
TRBD1,TRBV10-3,NA,TRBJ2-1,TGTGCCATCAGTGGCCGACAGGGTCAAATCTACAATGAGCAGTTCTTC,CAISGRQGQIYNEQFF
NA,TRBV11-3,NA,TRBJ1-1,TGTGCCAGCAGCTTAATACTGGTTAACACTGAAGCTTTCTTT,CASSLILVNTEAFF
TRBD1,TRBV12-3/TRBV12-4,NA,TRBJ2-2,TGTGCCAGCAGTTTTCACAGGGGGACCGGGGAGCTGTTTTTT,CASSFHRGTGELFF
NA,TRBV20-1,NA,TRBJ1-1,TGCAGTGCTAAGGACGGATCCAAGTATGGTGAAGCTTTCTTT,CSAKDGSKYGEAFF
TRBD1,TRBV2,NA,TRBJ1-6,TGTGCCAGCTACATCGGACAGGGGAATTCACCCCTCCACTTT,CASYIGQGNSPLHF
TRBD2,TRBV10-1,NA,TRBJ2-3,TGCGCCAGCAGTGAGAGTCCCCTGGGAGGGACAGATACGCAGTATTTT,CASSESPLGGTDTQYF
NA,TRBV4-2,few,TRBJ2-2,TGTGCCAGCAGCCAAGAAGGAGGGGCCGACGGGGAGCTGTTTTTT,CASSQEGGADGELFF
NA,TRBV27,few,TRBJ1-6,TGTGCCAGCAGTCGCGACTTTAATTCACCCCTCCACTTT,CASSRDFNSPLHF
TRBD1,TRBV20-1,NA,TRBJ2-3,TGCAGTGCATATACAGGGGGCACAGATACGCAGTATTTT,CSAYTGGTDTQYF
NA,TRBV11-2,few,TRBJ1-2,TGTGCCAGCAGCTTATCCATGCCCCGCACCTATGGCTACACCTTC,CASSLSMPRTYGYTF
NA,TRBV20-1,once,TRBJ2-3,TGCAGTGCCCATAGTGGCTTTAGCACAGATACGCAGTATTTT,CSAHSGFSTDTQYF
NA,TRBV5-5,few,TRBJ2-1,TGTGCCAGCAGCCGGAGGGGGGAGGTCTCAAGTGAGCAGTTCTTC,CASSRRGEVSSEQFF
TRBD1,TRBV20-1,NA,TRBJ2-5,TGCAGTGCTCGCTCGGACAGGGGAATGGGAGAGACCCAGTACTTC,CSARSDRGMGETQYF
NA,TRBV11-2,few,TRBJ1-1,TGTGCCAGCAGCTTAGATCCCAGGGAGATCCCAGCTTTCTTT,CASSLDPREIPAFF
NA,TRBV24-1,NA,TRBJ2-3,TGTGCCACCAGTGATTTTGCGGTCCGGGGGACAGATACGCAGTATTTT,CATSDFAVRGTDTQYF
NA,TRBV14,NA,TRBJ2-1,TGTGCCAGCAGCCAAGAACAGGTAGTGAGGGGAAGGCAGTTCTTC,CASSQEQVVRGRQFF
NA,TRBV7-2,NA,TRBJ2-2,TGTGCCAGCAGCTTTGGTGGGACGAACACCGGGGAGCTGTTTTTT,CASSFGGTNTGELFF
NA,TRBV7-2,few,TRBJ1-3,TGTGCCAGCAGCCGACCGTCCGGCGACACCATATATTTT,CASSRPSGDTIYF
TRBD1,TRBV25-1,NA,TRBJ1-1,TGTGCCAGCAGCGACTTTGACAGGGGGAAGACTGAAGCTTTCTTT,CASSDFDRGKTEAFF